The 27 T cell receptor beta chains below come from one sample, sequenced in a study of blood T cells in healthy people across ages. PCR was performed a second time for about 7 to 11 cycles using a sample-barcoded 5' primer and a J-beta primer mix. MiXCR, run by TCRdb on the 5' RACE reads, gives a single entry per CDR3 protein. The sample shows nearly 800,000 distinct CDR3 sequences, 56% of them seen only once. Sequences were obtained from blood. These receptors all come from a man aged 35-49 years in good health.

This CDR3 reads CASSGSGGNQPQHF. CDR3 nucleotides: TGTGCCAGCAGCGGCAGTGGGGGCAATCAGCCCCAGCATTTT. This rearrangement joins TRBV7-9 to TRBJ1-5; no clear D gene. This CDR3 contains 14 residues. CDR1 is SEHNR and CDR2 is FQNEAQ in the germline V gene (reference sequence). V lost 5 bases and J 2 bases, leaving 10 bases between the germline ends.

For this clonotype: Its ends do not fully match the called genes, so a read error is possible. The V gene is TRBV20-1, the J gene TRBJ2-1; TRBD2 matches 10 bases. The CDR3 is made up of 14 amino acids. Germline assignment: CDR1 DFQATT and CDR2 SNEGSKA (reference sequence). The CDR3 sequence: CSARVGTSENEQFF. CDR3 in DNA: TGCAGTGCCAGAGTTGGGACTAGCGAGAATGAGCAGTTCTTC.

The V gene is TRBV24-1, the J gene TRBJ2-3; no definite D call. Looked up from germline, CDR1 is KGHDR and CDR2 is SFDVKD. The CDR3 contains 13 residues. V was shortened by 7 bases and J by 6 bases, with 13 bases between the two germline ends. The CDR3 sequence is CATRPHLGDTQYF. The CDR3 DNA follows: TGTGCCACCAGGCCCCACCTCGGGGATACGCAGTATTTT.

In this sample, this clonotype turned up a few times. This chain links TRBV4-3 with TRBJ2-7, with D tentatively TRBD2 (6 bases). CDR3 size: 15 residues. Trimming left V 0 bases short and J 2 bases short, with 11 bases between. CDR1 and CDR2 from the germline V gene are LGHNA and YSLEER. Here the CDR3 reads CASSQDVRGTYEQYF. CDR3 bases: TGCGCCAGCAGCCAAGATGTCCGGGGGACCTACGAGCAGTACTTC.

This chain joins TRBV6-2 or TRBV6-3 and TRBJ2-2; D gene unclear. This CDR3 is built from 14 residues. Germline V gives CDR1 MNHEY, CDR2 SVGEGT. V was cut by 4 bases and J by 4 bases, with 10 bases left in between. CDR3 sequence reads: CASSFIRLTGELFF. CDR3 DNA sequence: TGTGCCAGCAGTTTTATTAGACTCACCGGGGAGCTGTTTTTT.

V and J are TRBV21-1 and TRBJ2-1; TRBD1, as called in the table, went unchecked against the DNA. TRBV21-1 represents a pseudogene. The CDR3 sequence is 15 residues long. The CDR3 DNA is TGTGCCAGCAGCAAAGGGGACAGGGGAGTCGATGAGCAGTTCTTC. Translation: CASSKGDRGVDEQFF.

The chain has TRBV28 and TRBJ2-5, with 9 bases lining up with TRBD1. The CDR3 runs 16 residues. Germline CDR1 is MDHEN and CDR2 is SYDVKM. Unmatched junction bases numbered 10, after V lost 6 bases and J lost 2 bases. The CDR3 loop is CASSRTRGQGQETQYF. The CDR3 region has the DNA TGTGCCAGCAGCCGTACAAGAGGACAGGGGCAAGAGACCCAGTACTTC.

The CDR3 DNA reads TGTGCCAGCACTGGGGATAGGGCTAATGAAAAACTGTTTTTT. Protein: CASTGDRANEKLFF. The rearrangement links TRBV6-5 to TRBJ1-4; D not resolved. The CDR3 extends over 14 amino acids. CDR1 and CDR2 (germline): MNHEY, SVGAGI. V dropped 7 bases and J dropped 3 bases, with 12 bases sitting between them.

The V call is TRBV27, the J call TRBJ2-6, with 7 bases lining up with TRBD1. The CDR3 runs to 16 residues. Germline CDR1 and CDR2: MNHEY and SMNVEV (reference sequence). After removal of 5 bases from V and 0 bases from J, the junction contained 4 bases not matched to a gene. Here the CDR3 reads CASSRAGGSGANVLTF. DNA for the CDR3: TGTGCCAGCAGTCGGGCAGGGGGCTCTGGGGCCAACGTCCTGACTTTC.

This clonotype appeared a few times. The chain links TRBV7-3 to TRBJ2-7, with TRBD2 matching over 9 bases. Germline V gene lookup returns CDR1 SGHTA and CDR2 FQGTGA. The junction had 17 bases not matched to a gene; V was cut back by 5 bases and J by 6 bases. The CDR3 spans 17 residues. DNA for the CDR3: TGTGCCAGCAGCCCGATAGCGGGAGTTCTCGGTATGGGCGAGCAGTACTTC. Translating it yields CASSPIAGVLGMGEQYF.

V usage is TRBV4-1 and J usage is TRBJ2-7, with D uncertain. The CDR3 loop spans 15 amino acids. Between the trimmed V and J ends, which lost 4 bases and 0 bases, there was a span of 13 bases. Germline loops: CDR1 MGHRA, CDR2 YSYEKL. This chain's CDR3 is CASSRDLAASYEQYF. CDR3 nucleotides: TGCGCCAGCAGCCGAGACTTAGCCGCCTCCTACGAGCAGTACTTC.

With respect to this clonotype: A much larger clone differs by one base, so this may be a read error. V usage is TRBV20-1 and J usage is TRBJ2-5; 8 nucleotides agree with TRBD2. Germline V gene sequence: CDR1 DFQATT, CDR2 SNEGSKA (reference sequence). Trimming cost V 1 base and J 11 bases; bases outside gene matches: 18. The CDR3 has 16 residues. CDR3 amino acids: CSARGERERAPYEQYF. The CDR3 DNA sequence: TGCAGTGCTAGAGGCGAGCGGGAGAGGGCCCCCTATGAGCAGTACTTC.

The chain joins TRBV7-9 to TRBJ2-1; D is unresolved. CDR1 is SEHNR and CDR2 is FQNEAQ in the germline V gene (reference sequence). CDR3 length: 13 residues. The V gene lost 7 bases and the J gene lost 6 bases, with 13 bases spanning the gap. The DNA for the CDR3 is TGTGCCAGCATCTACGCCTCGAGCAATGAGCAGTTCTTC. It translates to CASIYASSNEQFF.

About this clonotype: The junction and the germline gene differ at one end; a read error may be behind it. This chain uses TRBV7-2 with TRBJ2-3; 9 nucleotides line up with TRBD2. The CDR3 sequence is 15 residues long. Germline CDR1 reads SGHTA; CDR2 reads FQGNSA. DNA for the CDR3: TGTGCCAGCAGTTCCGGGACTAGCTTCACAGATATGCAGTATTTT. It yields the protein CASSSGTSFTDMQYF. Using reference TRBV7-2 and TRBJ2-3 for the parts outside the CDR3, the full variable domain is GAGVSQSPSNKVTEKGKDVELRCDPISGHTALYWYRQSLGQGLEFLIYFQGNSAPDKSGLPSDRFSAERTGGSVSTLTIQRTQQEDSAVYLCASSSGTSFTDMQYFGPGTRLTVL.

The CDR3 is CASSLGGLPYGYTF. CDR3 sequence (DNA): TGTGCCAGCAGCTTAGGTGGGCTCCCCTATGGCTACACCTTC. The chain couples TRBV7-9 to TRBJ1-2; unclear D gene. The CDR3 sequence is 14 residues long. Between the trimmed V and J ends, which lost 1 base and 4 bases, there was a span of 10 bases. Per the germline V gene, CDR1 is SEHNR and CDR2 is FQNEAQ (reference sequence).

The chain links TRBV6-2 or TRBV6-3 to TRBJ2-2; TRBD2 matches 8 bases. There are 16 residues in the CDR3. Trimming at V came to 2 bases and at J to 4 bases, leaving 6 bases not matched to a gene. Germline loops: CDR1 MNHEY, CDR2 SVGEGT. CDR3: CASSYILADPTGELFF. The CDR3 coding sequence is TGTGCCAGCAGTTACATACTAGCGGATCCCACCGGGGAGCTGTTTTTT.

The V gene is TRBV13, the J gene TRBJ2-5; 13 bases map to TRBD2. The CDR3 sequence is 18 residues long. The V gene end was trimmed by 5 bases and the J gene end by 11 bases; junction bases not matched to a gene: 20. Germline V gives CDR1 PRHDT, CDR2 FYEKMQ (reference sequence). The CDR3 reads CASSRLAGGQRSYNEQYF. In DNA, the CDR3 is TGTGCCAGCAGCCGACTAGCGGGAGGTCAGCGCTCCTACAATGAGCAGTACTTC. The complete variable domain, with remaining parts taken from reference TRBV13 and TRBJ2-5, reads AAGVIQSPRHLIKEKRETATLKCYPIPRHDTVYWYQQGPGQDPQFLISFYEKMQSDKGSIPDRFSAQQFSDYHSELNMSSLELGDSALYFCASSRLAGGQRSYNEQYFGPGTRLLVL.

The chain has TRBV7-2 and TRBJ2-3; 8 bases map to TRBD2. The CDR3 length is 14 residues. Germline CDR1 and CDR2: SGHTA and FQGNSA. After removal of 11 bases from V and 4 bases from J, the junction contained 11 bases not matched to a gene. Here the CDR3 DNA reads TGTGCCGGCGGGGGGATAAGGGGAGCAGATACGCAGTATTTT. Translation: CAGGGIRGADTQYF.

This chain joins TRBV12-3 or TRBV12-4 and TRBJ1-1; perhaps TRBD1 as D (5 bases). Deletions cut 3 bases from V and 8 bases from J, with 10 bases between. This CDR3 contains 12 residues. The CDR3 DNA sequence: TGTGCCAGCAGTTTCTTAGGACAAGAAGCTTTCTTT. It codes for CASSFLGQEAFF.

The chain carries TRBV12-3 or TRBV12-4 and TRBJ2-5; TRBD1 agrees at 7 bases. This CDR3 has 14 residues. The V segment lost 6 bases and the J segment 6 bases; nucleotides outside the gene matches: 10. As DNA, the CDR3 is TGTGCCAGCAGACCGGGACAGCCAACGCAGACCCAGTACTTC. This codes for CASRPGQPTQTQYF.

This rearrangement joins TRBV7-3 to TRBJ2-7; D uncertain. V shed 2 bases and J shed 10 bases, with 12 bases lying between them. CDR3 size: 12 residues. Germline assignment: CDR1 SGHTA and CDR2 FQGTGA. CDR3 in DNA: TGTGCCAGCAGCTTATTCCAACCCGACCAGTACTTC. It specifies CASSLFQPDQYF.

V gene TRBV2 combines with J gene TRBJ2-3; D unresolved. The CDR3 covers 17 residues. Germline CDR1 reads SNHLY; CDR2 reads FYNNEI. The germline V and J ends were trimmed by 0 bases and 1 base, with 14 bases remaining between them. CDR3 amino acids: CASSEAVSLSRTDTQYF. In DNA, the CDR3 is TGTGCCAGCAGTGAAGCTGTCTCCCTTTCTCGCACAGATACGCAGTATTTT.

This clonotype has a handful of counts. The chain couples TRBV11-3 to TRBJ2-3; D unclear. V lost 6 bases and J lost 6, with 13 bases in between. The CDR3 is made up of 13 amino acids. Germline CDR1 SGHNT, CDR2 YENEEA. The CDR3 nucleotides read TGTGCCAGCAGTAAGAGCCTCTGGGATACGCAGTATTTT. Its protein is CASSKSLWDTQYF.

The V call is TRBV7-9, the J call TRBJ2-1, with 12 bases lining up with TRBD1. Unmatched junction bases numbered 6, after V lost 5 bases and J lost 7 bases. Germline V gene sequence: CDR1 SEHNR, CDR2 FQNEAQ (reference sequence). The CDR3 runs 15 residues. CDR3 sequence: CASSPGQGARNEQFF. The DNA of the CDR3 is TGTGCCAGCAGCCCGGGACAGGGGGCGAGGAATGAGCAGTTCTTC.

The chain is built from TRBV7-6 and TRBJ1-5; D is unresolved. This CDR3 is built from 14 residues. Trimming shortened V by 5 bases and J by 0 bases, and 8 bases separated the two germline ends. Germline-derived CDR1 and CDR2 are SGHVS and FNYEAQ. The CDR3 coding sequence is TGTGCCAGCAGCCCACTAGATAGCAATCAGCCCCAGCATTTT. Its translation: CASSPLDSNQPQHF.

This clonotype came up a few times. The rearrangement joins TRBV4-2 to TRBJ2-3; TRBD2 matches at 9 bases. The length of the CDR3 is 16 residues. V trimming: 0 bases; J trimming: 6 bases; junction bases outside the gene matches: 7. The germline CDR1 and CDR2 sequences are LGHNA and YNFKEQ. CDR3: CASSQEVGAGGDTQYF. CDR3 DNA sequence: TGTGCCAGCAGCCAAGAGGTTGGGGCGGGAGGGGATACGCAGTATTTT.

With regard to this clonotype: A read error may account for a junction end that differs from germline. In DNA, the CDR3 is TGTACCAGCAGAATCGAACAGATCCAAGAGACCCAGTACTTC. This sequence encodes CTSRIEQIQETQYF. The genes are TRBV6-5 and TRBJ2-5; D remains ambiguous. The CDR3 contains 14 residues. CDR1 and CDR2 (germline): MNHEY, SVGAGI.